This TCR beta chain was sequenced for a study of STAT3 mutations in large granular lymphocyte leukemia. The study, taken as a whole, reports: All newly emerging clones after therapy were STAT3 wild type. Persisting codominant clonotypes may have hidden a small pathogenic clone. In T-cell large granular lymphocyte leukemia, about half of patients showed multiple immunodominant subclonotypes.

V lost 2 bases, J lost 3 bases, and 11 bases lay in between. The CDR3 is 15 residues long. The germline gives CDR1 MGHRA, CDR2 YSYEKL. Sequencing was performed with immunoSEQ multiplex PCR; in TCRdb, only in-frame clones are kept and a portion is missing. The table records 30,000 to 45,000 clones, about 88% of them present only once. On this clone itself: Antigen specificity is unknown.

The sequencing input was PBMCs. The receptor's source is a human donor with T large granular lymphocyte leukemia. Some clones in this sample may be carry-over from other donors' samples. This rearrangement joins TRBV4-1 to TRBJ2-1, with a weak D call TRBD1 (5 bases). The CDR3 DNA reads TGCGCCAGCAGCCAATCCCCGACAGACTACAATGAGCAGTTCTTC. This sequence encodes CASSQSPTDYNEQFF.